This T cell receptor (beta chain) is from a study of cytomegalovirus exposure and HLA in healthy donors. Of note for this clone: What it recognizes is unknown.

V gave up 1 base and J gave up 3 bases, with 6 bases separating them. The CDR3 length is 14 residues. CDR1 and CDR2 (germline): SNHLY, FYNNEI. 60 Vbeta and 13 Jbeta primers were used in PCR. Clones were read by immunoSEQ multiplex PCR, and TCRdb kept only the in-frame ones, dropping some. The sample carries about 110,000 clones, more than 60% recorded once. Study-wide results and limits: Later analysis demonstrated an association between a missense DCLRE1C variant and TCR beta V- and J-gene trimming. The authors listed 164 TCR beta chains as cytomegalovirus-associated.

Source material: PBMCs. The chain employs TRBV2 and TRBJ1-4; D may be TRBD1 (6 bases). This TCR derives from a woman in her 40s in good health and CMV-seronegative. The CDR3 protein is CASSEGTANEKLFF. In DNA form, the CDR3 reads TGTGCCAGCAGTGAAGGGACAGCTAATGAAAAACTGTTTTTT.